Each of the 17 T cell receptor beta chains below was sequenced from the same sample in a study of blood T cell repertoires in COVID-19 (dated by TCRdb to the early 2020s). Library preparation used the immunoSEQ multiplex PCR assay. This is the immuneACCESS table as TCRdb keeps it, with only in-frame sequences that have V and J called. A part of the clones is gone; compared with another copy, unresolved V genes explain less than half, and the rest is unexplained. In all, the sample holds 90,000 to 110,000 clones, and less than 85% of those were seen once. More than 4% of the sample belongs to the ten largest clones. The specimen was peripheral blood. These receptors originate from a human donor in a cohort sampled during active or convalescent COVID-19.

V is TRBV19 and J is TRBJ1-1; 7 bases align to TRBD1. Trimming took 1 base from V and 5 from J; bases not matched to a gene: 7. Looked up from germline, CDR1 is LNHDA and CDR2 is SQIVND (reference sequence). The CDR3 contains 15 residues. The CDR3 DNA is TGTGCCAGTAGTATAGTGGAGGGGGCAGGAACTGAAGCTTTCTTT. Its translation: CASSIVEGAGTEAFF.

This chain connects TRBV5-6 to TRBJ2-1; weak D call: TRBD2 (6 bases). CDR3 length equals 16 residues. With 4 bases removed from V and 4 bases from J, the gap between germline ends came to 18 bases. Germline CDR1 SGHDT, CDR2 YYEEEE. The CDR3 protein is CASSARVRELYNEQFF. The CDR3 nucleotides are TGTGCCAGCAGCGCTCGGGTTCGGGAGTTGTACAATGAGCAGTTCTTC.

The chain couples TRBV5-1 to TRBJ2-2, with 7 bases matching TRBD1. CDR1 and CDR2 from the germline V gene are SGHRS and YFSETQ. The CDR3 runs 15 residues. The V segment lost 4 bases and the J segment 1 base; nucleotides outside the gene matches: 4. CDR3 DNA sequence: TGCGCCAGCAGCAAAGGGACAGTGAACACCGGGGAGCTGTTTTTT. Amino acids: CASSKGTVNTGELFF. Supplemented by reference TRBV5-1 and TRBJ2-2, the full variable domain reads KAGVTQTPRYLIKTRGQQVTLSCSPISGHRSVSWYQQTPGQGLQFLFEYFSETQRNKGNFPGRFSGRQFSNSRSEMNVSTLELGDSALYLCASSKGTVNTGELFFGEGSRLTVL.

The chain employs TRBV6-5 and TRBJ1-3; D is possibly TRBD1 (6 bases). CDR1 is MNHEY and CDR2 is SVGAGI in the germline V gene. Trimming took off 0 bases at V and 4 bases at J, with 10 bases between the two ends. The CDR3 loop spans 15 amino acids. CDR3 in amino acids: CASSYSGAGGNTIYF. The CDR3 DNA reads TGTGCCAGCAGTTACTCGGGGGCCGGCGGAAACACCATATATTTT.

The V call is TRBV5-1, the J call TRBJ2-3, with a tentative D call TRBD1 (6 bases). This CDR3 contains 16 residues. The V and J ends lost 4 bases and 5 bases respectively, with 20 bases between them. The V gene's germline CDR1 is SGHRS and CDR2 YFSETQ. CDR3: CASSPSPTGMGDTQYF. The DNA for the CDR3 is TGCGCCAGCAGCCCTTCCCCGACAGGTATGGGAGATACGCAGTATTTT.

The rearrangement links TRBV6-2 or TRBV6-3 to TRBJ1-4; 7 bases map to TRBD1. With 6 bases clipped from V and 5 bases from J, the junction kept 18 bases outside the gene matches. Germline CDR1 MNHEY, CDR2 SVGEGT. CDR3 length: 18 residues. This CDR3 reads CASSHLIRRQGLNEKLFF. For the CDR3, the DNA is TGTGCCAGCAGCCACCTAATAAGAAGACAGGGTCTGAATGAAAAACTGTTTTTT.

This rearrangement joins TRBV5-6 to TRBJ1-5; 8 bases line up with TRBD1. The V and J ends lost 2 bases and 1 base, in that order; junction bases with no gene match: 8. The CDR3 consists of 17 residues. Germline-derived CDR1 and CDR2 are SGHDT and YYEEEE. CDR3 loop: CASSFSGGGRSNQPQHF. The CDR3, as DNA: TGTGCCAGCAGCTTCTCAGGGGGCGGTCGAAGCAATCAGCCCCAGCATTTT.

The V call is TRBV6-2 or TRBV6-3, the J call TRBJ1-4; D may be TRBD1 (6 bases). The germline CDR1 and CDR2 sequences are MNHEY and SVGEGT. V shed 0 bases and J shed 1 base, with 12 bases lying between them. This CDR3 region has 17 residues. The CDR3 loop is CASSYSGRGRTNEKLFF. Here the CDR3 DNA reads TGTGCCAGCAGTTACTCGGGCAGGGGAAGAACTAATGAAAAACTGTTTTTT.

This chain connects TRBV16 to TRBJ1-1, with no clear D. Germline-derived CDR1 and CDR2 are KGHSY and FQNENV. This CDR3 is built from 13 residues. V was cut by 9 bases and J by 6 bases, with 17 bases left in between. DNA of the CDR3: TGTGCCAGTAAGCCCGACCAGGCGTCTGAAGCTTTCTTT. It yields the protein CASKPDQASEAFF.

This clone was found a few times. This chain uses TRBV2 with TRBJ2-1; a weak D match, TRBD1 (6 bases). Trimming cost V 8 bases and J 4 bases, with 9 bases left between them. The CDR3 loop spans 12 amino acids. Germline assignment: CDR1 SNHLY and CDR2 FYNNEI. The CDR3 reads CASGQLYNEQFF. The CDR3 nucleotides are TGTGCCAGCGGACAGCTATACAATGAGCAGTTCTTC.

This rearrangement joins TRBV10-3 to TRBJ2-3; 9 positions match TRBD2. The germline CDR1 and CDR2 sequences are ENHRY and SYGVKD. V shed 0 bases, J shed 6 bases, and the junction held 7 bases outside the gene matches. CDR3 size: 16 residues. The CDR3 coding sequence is TGTGCCATCAGTGAGTCTATAGCGGGGGCGCATGATACGCAGTATTTT. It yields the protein CAISESIAGAHDTQYF.

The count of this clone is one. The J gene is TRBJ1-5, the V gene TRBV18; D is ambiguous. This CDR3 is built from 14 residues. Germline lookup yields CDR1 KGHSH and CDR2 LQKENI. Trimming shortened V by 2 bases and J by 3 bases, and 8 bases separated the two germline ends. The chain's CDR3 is CASSPGQFNQPQHF. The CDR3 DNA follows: TGTGCCAGCTCACCAGGGCAGTTCAATCAGCCCCAGCATTTT.

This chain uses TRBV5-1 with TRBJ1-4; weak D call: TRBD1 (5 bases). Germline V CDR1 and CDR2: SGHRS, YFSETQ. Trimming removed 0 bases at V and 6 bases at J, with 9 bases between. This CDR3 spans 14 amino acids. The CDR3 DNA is TGCGCCAGCAGCTTGGTTCCGGGGGATGAAAAACTGTTTTTT. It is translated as CASSLVPGDEKLFF.

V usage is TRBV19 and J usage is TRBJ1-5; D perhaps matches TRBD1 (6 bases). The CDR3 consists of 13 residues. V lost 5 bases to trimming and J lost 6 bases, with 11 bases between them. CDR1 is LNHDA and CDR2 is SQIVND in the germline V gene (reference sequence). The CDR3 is CASSLGAVQPQHF. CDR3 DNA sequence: TGTGCCAGTAGTTTGGGGGCTGTTCAGCCCCAGCATTTT.

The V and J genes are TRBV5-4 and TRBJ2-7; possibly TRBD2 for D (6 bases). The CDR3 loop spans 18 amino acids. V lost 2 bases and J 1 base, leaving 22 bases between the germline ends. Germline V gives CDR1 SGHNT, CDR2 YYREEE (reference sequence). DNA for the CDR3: TGTGCCAGCAGCTTTAATACGGGTTATTTCGCGGGATCCTACGAGCAGTACTTC. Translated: CASSFNTGYFAGSYEQYF.

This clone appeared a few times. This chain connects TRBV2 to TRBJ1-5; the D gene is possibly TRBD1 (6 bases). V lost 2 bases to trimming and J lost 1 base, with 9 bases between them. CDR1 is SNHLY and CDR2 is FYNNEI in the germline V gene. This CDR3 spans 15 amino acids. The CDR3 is CASSELTGSNQPQHF. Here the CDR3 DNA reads TGTGCCAGCAGTGAATTAACAGGGAGCAATCAGCCCCAGCATTTT.

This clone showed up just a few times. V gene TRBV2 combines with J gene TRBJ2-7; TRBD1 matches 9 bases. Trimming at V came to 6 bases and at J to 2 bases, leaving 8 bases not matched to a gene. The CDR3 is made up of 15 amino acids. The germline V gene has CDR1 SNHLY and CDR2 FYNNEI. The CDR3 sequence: CASRKYGTGTYEQYF. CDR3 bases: TGTGCCAGCAGGAAGTACGGGACAGGGACCTACGAGCAGTACTTC.